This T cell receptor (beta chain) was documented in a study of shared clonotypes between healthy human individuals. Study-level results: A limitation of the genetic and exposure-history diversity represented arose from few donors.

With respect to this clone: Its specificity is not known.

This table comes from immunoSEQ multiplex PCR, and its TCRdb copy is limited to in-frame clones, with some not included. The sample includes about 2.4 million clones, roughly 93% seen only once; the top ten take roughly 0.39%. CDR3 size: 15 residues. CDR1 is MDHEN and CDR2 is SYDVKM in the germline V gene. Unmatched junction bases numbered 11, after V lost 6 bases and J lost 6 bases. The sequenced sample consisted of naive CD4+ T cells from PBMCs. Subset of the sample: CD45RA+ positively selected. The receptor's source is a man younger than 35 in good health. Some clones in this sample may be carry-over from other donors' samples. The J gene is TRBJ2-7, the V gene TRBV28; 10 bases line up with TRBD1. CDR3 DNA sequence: TGTGCCAGCAGACTTCCCGGGACAGGGGCGGCCGAGCAGTACTTC. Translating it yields CASRLPGTGAAEQYF. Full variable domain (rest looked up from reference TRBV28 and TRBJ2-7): DVKVTQSSRYLVKRTGEKVFLECVQDMDHENMFWYRQDPGLGLRLIYFSYDVKMKEKGDIPEGYSVSREKKERFSLILESASTNQTSMYLCASRLPGTGAAEQYFGPGTRLTVT.